This TCR beta chain was recovered during a study of spatial heterogeneity in lung cancer. Time point given: sample taken at primary tumor resection. Material for sequencing was whole RNA from tumor, nontumor lung or frozen PBMC, left unsorted. This clonotype was seen repeatedly, ten times or more. A distinct unique molecular identifier was carried by each TCR cDNA molecule. TCRdb independently ran MiXCR on the 5' RACE reads; one entry per CDR3 protein. This table has over 50,000 distinct CDR3 sequences, approximately 6% appearing once. The V and J ends lost 6 bases and 2 bases respectively, with 11 bases between them. Germline CDR1 reads MNHEY; CDR2 reads SMNVEV (reference sequence). The CDR3 runs 13 residues.

V and J are TRBV27 and TRBJ2-7, with no clear D. Sequencing used PBMCs, obtained at surgery. This TCR derives from a female donor with early-stage non-small cell lung cancer. The CDR3 spells CASRKAGTYEQYV. The CDR3 nucleotides read TGTGCCAGCAGGAAGGCAGGCACCTACGAGCAGTACGTC.